The 30 T cell receptor beta chains given below trace back to one sample, sequenced in a study of spatial heterogeneity in lung cancer. Time point of the sample: blood at routine non-recurrence follow-up after resection. TCRdb ran MiXCR on the 5' RACE reads and lists one entry per CDR3 protein. The sample has some 32,000 distinct CDR3 sequences, 8% to 13% seen once; the top ten hold about 30%. The source material was PBMCs, sampled at follow-up. The receptors shown here come from a female donor with early-stage non-small cell lung cancer.

This clonotype was seen ten or more times. The chain couples TRBV28 to TRBJ2-7; tentatively, D is TRBD2 (6 bases). The germline V gene encodes CDR1 MDHEN and CDR2 SYDVKM. This CDR3 comprises 12 residues. The V end was cut by 10 bases, the J end by 4 bases, with 14 bases between. The CDR3 sequence: CATDLGGYEQYF. CDR3 sequence (DNA): TGTGCCACCGATTTGGGGGGTTACGAGCAGTACTTC. Full variable domain (remainder filled in from reference TRBV28 and TRBJ2-7): DVKVTQSSRYLVKRTGEKVFLECVQDMDHENMFWYRQDPGLGLRLIYFSYDVKMKEKGDIPEGYSVSREKKERFSLILESASTNQTSMYLCATDLGGYEQYFGPGTRLTVT.

This clonotype was detected many times. This chain joins TRBV7-3 and TRBJ2-5; 10 positions agree with TRBD2. This CDR3 spans 17 amino acids. Trimming at V came to 5 bases and at J to 1 base, leaving 10 bases not matched to a gene. Germline CDR1 and CDR2: SGHTA and FQGTGA. CDR3 nucleotides: TGTGCCAGCAGCGAGGGCTTAGCGGGGGGACTCCAAGAGACCCAGTACTTC. Translation: CASSEGLAGGLQETQYF. The complete variable domain, with remaining parts taken from reference TRBV7-3 and TRBJ2-5, reads GAGVSQTPSNKVTEKGKYVELRCDPISGHTALYWYRQSLGQGPEFLIYFQGTGAADDSGLPNDRFFAVRPEGSVSTLKIQRTERGDSAVYLCASSEGLAGGLQETQYFGPGTRLLVL.

This clonotype was counted at least ten times. The chain recombines TRBV14 with TRBJ2-5, with TRBD2 identical over 8 bases. The CDR3 sequence is 16 residues long. In germline, CDR1 is SGHDN, CDR2 FVKESK. The ends lost 3 bases at V and 1 base at J; junction bases unmatched: 7. The CDR3 sequence is CASSHRKRGPQETQYF. The CDR3 DNA reads as TGTGCCAGCAGCCATCGGAAGCGGGGGCCCCAAGAGACCCAGTACTTC.

The table lists this clonotype with many counts. The rearrangement uses TRBV4-3 and TRBJ2-2; D unclear. The CDR3 covers 15 residues. Germline loops: CDR1 LGHNA, CDR2 YSLEER. V gave up 1 base and J gave up 0 bases, with 6 bases separating them. The CDR3 loop is CASSQVGANTGELFF. In nucleotides, the CDR3 is TGCGCCAGCAGCCAAGTTGGGGCGAACACCGGGGAGCTGTTTTTT.

Many counts were recorded for this clonotype. The genes are TRBV20-1 and TRBJ2-3; tentatively, D is TRBD2 (5 bases). The CDR3 totals 14 residues. Trimming left V 2 bases short and J 7 bases short, with 16 bases between. The V gene's germline CDR1 is DFQATT and CDR2 SNEGSKA (reference sequence). This CDR3 is CSARIPAGTYTQYF. As DNA, the CDR3 is TGCAGTGCTAGAATCCCCGCGGGCACGTATACGCAGTATTTT.

This clonotype was detected many times. The genes are TRBV29-1 and TRBJ1-1; D not resolved. The CDR3 runs to 11 residues. V lost 8 bases and J lost 6, with 13 bases in between. The germline V gene has CDR1 SQVTM and CDR2 ANQGSEA. CDR3 in DNA: TGCAGCACAACAAGGGCCGCTGAAGCTTTCTTT. Protein sequence: CSTTRAAEAFF.

This chain connects TRBV29-1 to TRBJ2-7, with TRBD2 as a possible D gene (5 bases). V dropped 2 bases and J dropped 4 bases, with 24 bases sitting between them. CDR3 size: 17 residues. Germline CDR1 reads SQVTM; CDR2 reads ANQGSEA. DNA for the CDR3: TGCAGCGTTGAAAAGCTGAGGGCAGACCATCAAGGTTACGAGCAGTACTTC. Protein product: CSVEKLRADHQGYEQYF.

This clonotype has more than one count but fewer than ten. V and J are TRBV24-1 and TRBJ2-1; 7 bases align to TRBD2. J lost 9 bases, V lost 9 bases, and 4 bases had no gene match. This CDR3 has 11 amino acids. CDR1 is KGHDR, CDR2 SFDVKD, per germline. CDR3 coding DNA: TGTGCCACCCGCCGCGGGGGTGAGCAGTTCTTC. Its protein is CATRRGGEQFF.

This clonotype was observed many times. The J gene is TRBJ2-7, the V gene TRBV2; D unresolved. From germline, CDR1 is SNHLY and CDR2 FYNNEI. V lost 1 base and J lost 7, with 14 bases in between. The length of the CDR3 is 14 residues. The DNA of the CDR3 is TGTGCCAGCAGTGAAGGCAACTCACTGGGGGAGCAGTACTTC. It specifies CASSEGNSLGEQYF.

Within the sample, this clonotype is medium-sized. The genes are TRBV29-1 and TRBJ2-3; no reliable D call. Germline lookup yields CDR1 SQVTM and CDR2 ANQGSEA. This CDR3 has 13 residues. Trimming shortened V by 8 bases and J by 6 bases, and 18 bases separated the two germline ends. The CDR3 coding sequence is TGCAGCTCCCAAGATGGCGGTACGGATACGCAGTATTTT. It is translated as CSSQDGGTDTQYF.

The chain links TRBV15 to TRBJ2-1; D remains unclear. Germline V gene data show CDR1 as LNHNV and CDR2 as YYDKDF (reference sequence). Between the trimmed V and J ends, which lost 0 bases and 7 bases, there was a span of 16 bases. The CDR3 totals 16 residues. The CDR3 DNA reads as TGTGCCACCAGCAGAGACCCTGGCGCCCCCGGTAATGAGCAGTTCTTC. Its protein product is CATSRDPGAPGNEQFF.

The chain has TRBV20-1 and TRBJ1-5; D ambiguous. This CDR3 comprises 14 residues. Looked up from germline, CDR1 is DFQATT and CDR2 is SNEGSKA (reference sequence). Trimming took 2 bases from V and 7 from J, leaving 15 bases between them. Here the CDR3 reads CSARSPTGRQPQHF. The DNA of the CDR3 is TGCAGTGCTAGATCCCCTACTGGTCGGCAGCCCCAGCATTTT.

This clonotype was picked up many times. The genes are TRBV5-4 and TRBJ2-5; D is ambiguous. Germline V gene sequence: CDR1 SGHNT, CDR2 YYREEE (reference sequence). The ends were cut back, 1 base at V and 2 bases at J, with 12 bases in the middle. The CDR3 consists of 15 residues. The chain's CDR3 is CASSLLGREQETQYF. The CDR3 DNA reads TGTGCCAGCAGCTTGTTGGGCAGAGAACAAGAGACCCAGTACTTC.

There are many counts of this clonotype. J is TRBJ1-3 and V is TRBV4-1; D is unclear. Looked up from germline, CDR1 is MGHRA and CDR2 is YSYEKL. The length of the CDR3 is 12 residues. V was pared by 3 bases and J by 2 bases, with 2 bases between. DNA of the CDR3: TGCGCCAGCAGCCACCCTGGAAACACCATATATTTT. Protein product: CASSHPGNTIYF.

The chain has TRBV19 and TRBJ1-5; perhaps TRBD1 as D (5 bases). Germline values: CDR1 LNHDA, CDR2 SQIVND (reference sequence). V lost 4 bases to trimming and J lost 2 bases, with 9 bases between them. The CDR3 covers 14 residues. The CDR3 loop is CASSNQGGNQPQHF. DNA of the CDR3: TGTGCCAGTAGTAACCAGGGTGGCAATCAGCCCCAGCATTTT.

As for this clonotype: It may be a read error: a sequence one base away is much more abundant. The V call is TRBV9, the J call TRBJ2-7; possible D gene TRBD1, 5 bases. Germline V gives CDR1 SGDLS, CDR2 YYNGEE. The CDR3 contains 13 residues. The CDR3 DNA sequence: TGTGCCAGCAGCCCGATAGACAGCTACGAGCTGTACTTC. Its protein is CASSPIDSYELYF.

Many counts were recorded for this clonotype. The V call is TRBV20-1, the J call TRBJ2-5; TRBD2 is a possible D gene (7 bases). Trimming took off 4 bases at V and 5 bases at J, with 17 bases between the two ends. In germline, CDR1 is DFQATT, CDR2 SNEGSKA (reference sequence). This CDR3 is 14 amino acids long. Written as DNA, the CDR3 is TGCAGTGCTATTGTCGGGGGGCCTGAGGAGACCCAGTACTTC. It is translated as CSAIVGGPEETQYF.

This clonotype appeared many times. V gene TRBV6-4 combines with J gene TRBJ2-3; unclear D gene. The CDR3 loop spans 18 amino acids. Trimming pared 1 base from V and 0 bases from J, leaving 17 bases between. Per the germline V gene, CDR1 is MRHNA and CDR2 is SNTAGT. The CDR3 loop is CASSDWQRKHHSTDTQYF. CDR3 coding DNA: TGTGCCAGCAGTGACTGGCAGCGAAAGCACCATAGCACAGATACGCAGTATTTT.

The J gene is TRBJ1-6, the V gene TRBV10-3, with TRBD1 matching 12 bases. From germline, CDR1 is ENHRY and CDR2 SYGVKD. Trimming removed 7 bases from V and 7 bases from J; junction bases left unmatched: 5. The length of the CDR3 is 15 residues. This chain's CDR3 is CAIMGDRGRNSPLHF. CDR3 in DNA: TGTGCCATCATGGGGGACAGGGGGCGGAATTCACCCCTCCACTTT.

This clonotype occurred a few times. The chain combines TRBV29-1 with TRBJ2-7; 9 bases line up with TRBD1. The J segment lost 4 bases and the V segment lost 0 bases, leaving 10 bases of the junction unmatched. The germline CDR1 and CDR2 sequences are SQVTM and ANQGSEA. CDR3 length equals 16 residues. CDR3 bases: TGCAGCGTTGAAGAGGTGGGACAGGGCTTAGAATACGAGCAGTACTTC. Residues: CSVEEVGQGLEYEQYF.

This clonotype occurred many times. The chain combines TRBV27 with TRBJ2-2, with D unclear. The V and J ends lost 2 bases and 9 bases respectively, with 25 bases between them. Germline CDR1 reads MNHEY; CDR2 reads SMNVEV (reference sequence). This CDR3 spans 18 amino acids. CDR3 sequence: CASSLKAGTAVYPRELFF. The CDR3 DNA is TGTGCCAGCAGTTTAAAGGCAGGTACTGCCGTTTATCCCCGGGAGCTGTTTTTT.

This clonotype has at least ten counts. V is TRBV29-1 and J is TRBJ2-7, with TRBD1 matching over 9 bases. The CDR3 has 14 residues. Germline CDR1 and CDR2: SQVTM and ANQGSEA. After removal of 6 bases from V and 0 bases from J, the junction contained 6 bases not matched to a gene. The chain's CDR3 is CSVDGQGSSYEQYF. The CDR3 DNA reads TGCAGCGTGGACGGACAGGGGTCCTCCTACGAGCAGTACTTC.

This clonotype was counted between two and nine times. The chain carries TRBV12-3 or TRBV12-4 and TRBJ1-3; a possible D gene is TRBD1 (5 bases). The CDR3 totals 15 residues. V gave up 5 bases and J gave up 4 bases, with 15 bases separating them. Here the CDR3 DNA reads TGTGCCAGCAGTAACGCGCAGGGCGGCGGAAACACCATATATTTT. It codes for CASSNAQGGGNTIYF.

This clonotype was observed many times. The chain links TRBV3-1 to TRBJ2-1; TRBD2 agrees at 8 bases. J gave up 7 bases and V 0 bases, and 8 bases lay outside the gene matches. Per the germline V gene, CDR1 is LGHDT and CDR2 is YNNKEL (reference sequence). This CDR3 comprises 16 residues. The CDR3 sequence is CASSQEGGLGGNEQFF. The DNA of the CDR3 is TGTGCCAGCAGCCAAGAGGGGGGACTAGGAGGAAATGAGCAGTTCTTC.

The rearrangement joins TRBV27 to TRBJ2-2; D may correspond to TRBD1 or TRBD2 (5 bases each). This CDR3 has 14 amino acids. Germline CDR1 is MNHEY and CDR2 is SMNVEV (reference sequence). V was trimmed by 6 bases and J by 5 bases, leaving 13 bases between them. Here the CDR3 DNA reads TGTGCCAGCAGCCCCCTCGAGGGGACCGGGGAGCTGTTTTTT. The encoded protein is CASSPLEGTGELFF.

This chain connects TRBV28 to TRBJ2-5; TRBD2 matches at 11 bases. V was pared by 5 bases and J by 5 bases, with 7 bases of the junction left unmatched. Germline values: CDR1 MDHEN, CDR2 SYDVKM. There are 15 residues in the CDR3. CDR3 in amino acids: CASSHNSGGEETQYF. In DNA, the CDR3 is TGTGCCAGCAGTCATAATAGCGGGGGGGAGGAGACCCAGTACTTC.

J is TRBJ1-5 and V is TRBV27, with 7 bases identical to TRBD1. This CDR3 is built from 14 residues. V shed 3 bases and J 5 bases; nucleotides not matched to a gene: 4. The germline V gene encodes CDR1 MNHEY and CDR2 SMNVEV (reference sequence). The CDR3 DNA reads as TGTGCCAGCAGTTTCGACAGGGAACATCAGCCCCAGCATTTT. The encoded protein is CASSFDREHQPQHF.

This clonotype was counted ten times or more. The V call is TRBV28, the J call TRBJ2-5, with D maybe TRBD2 (5 bases). This CDR3 has 13 amino acids. Looked up from germline, CDR1 is MDHEN and CDR2 is SYDVKM. V was pared by 3 bases and J by 3 bases, with 8 bases between. The CDR3 DNA reads as TGTGCCAGCAGTTTTGAGGAGGAAGAGACCCAGTACTTC. Its protein product is CASSFEEEETQYF.

This clonotype appeared many times. The chain's CDR3 is CASTWTANTGELFF. Here the CDR3 DNA reads TGTGCCAGTACTTGGACTGCGAACACCGGGGAGCTGTTTTTT. The chain joins TRBV19 to TRBJ2-2, with D tentatively TRBD2 (5 bases). From germline, CDR1 is LNHDA and CDR2 SQIVND (reference sequence). CDR3 length: 14 amino acids. Trimming shortened V by 7 bases and J by 0 bases, and 9 bases separated the two germline ends.

There are many counts of this clonotype. The chain links TRBV28 to TRBJ1-3; a weak D match, TRBD1 (6 bases). Deletions cut 7 bases from V and 2 bases from J, with 15 bases between. The CDR3 is made up of 15 amino acids. CDR1 and CDR2 (germline): MDHEN, SYDVKM. CDR3 bases: TGTGCCAGCAATGACAGGCGGAGTCCTGGAAACACCATATATTTT. Translated, it gives CASNDRRSPGNTIYF.